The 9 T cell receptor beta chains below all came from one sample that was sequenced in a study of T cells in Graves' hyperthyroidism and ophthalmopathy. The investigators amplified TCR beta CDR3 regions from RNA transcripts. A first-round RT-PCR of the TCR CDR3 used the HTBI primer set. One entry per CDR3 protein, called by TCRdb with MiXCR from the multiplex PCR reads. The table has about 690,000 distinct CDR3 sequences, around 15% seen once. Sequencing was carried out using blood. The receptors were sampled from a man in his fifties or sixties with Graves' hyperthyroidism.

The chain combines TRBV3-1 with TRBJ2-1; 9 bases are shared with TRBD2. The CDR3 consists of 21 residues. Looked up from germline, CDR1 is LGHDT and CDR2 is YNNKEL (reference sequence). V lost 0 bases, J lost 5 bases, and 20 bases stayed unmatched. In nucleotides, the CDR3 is TGTGCCAGCAGCCAAGAAAGTTTTTTGACCTCGACTAGCGGATTAAACAATGAGCAGTTCTTC. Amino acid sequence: CASSQESFLTSTSGLNNEQFF.

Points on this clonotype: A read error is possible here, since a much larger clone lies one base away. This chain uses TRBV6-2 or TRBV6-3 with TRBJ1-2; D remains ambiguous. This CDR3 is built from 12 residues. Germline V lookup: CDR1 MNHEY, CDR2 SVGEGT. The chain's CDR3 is CANSADLYGYTF. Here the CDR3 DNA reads TGTGCCAACAGTGCGGACCTTTATGGCTACACCTTC.

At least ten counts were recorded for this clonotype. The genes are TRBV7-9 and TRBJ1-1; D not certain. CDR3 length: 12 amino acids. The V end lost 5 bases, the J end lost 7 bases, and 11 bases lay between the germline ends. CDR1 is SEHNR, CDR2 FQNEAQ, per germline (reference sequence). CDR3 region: CASSQPNGEAFF. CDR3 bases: TGTGCCAGCAGCCAGCCAAACGGTGAAGCTTTCTTT.

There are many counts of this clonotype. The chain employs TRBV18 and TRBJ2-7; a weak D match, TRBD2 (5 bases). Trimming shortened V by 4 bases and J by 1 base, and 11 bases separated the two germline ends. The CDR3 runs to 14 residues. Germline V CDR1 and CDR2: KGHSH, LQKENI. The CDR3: CASSQLDSSYEQYF. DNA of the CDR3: TGTGCCAGCTCACAGTTGGACTCGTCCTACGAGCAGTACTTC.

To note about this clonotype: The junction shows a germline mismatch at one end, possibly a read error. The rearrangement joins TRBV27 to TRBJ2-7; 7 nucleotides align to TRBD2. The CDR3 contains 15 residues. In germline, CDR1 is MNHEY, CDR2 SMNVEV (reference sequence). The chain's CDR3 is CDSSLSVGGSYEQYF. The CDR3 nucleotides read TGTGACAGCAGTTTATCGGTGGGAGGGTCCTACGAGCAGTACTTC.

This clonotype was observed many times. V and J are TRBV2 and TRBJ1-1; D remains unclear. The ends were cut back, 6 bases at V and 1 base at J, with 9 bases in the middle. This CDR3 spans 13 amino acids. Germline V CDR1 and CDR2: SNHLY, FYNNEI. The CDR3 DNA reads TGTGCCAGCAGGCCAAACCAGAACACTGAAGCTTTCTTT. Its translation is CASRPNQNTEAFF.

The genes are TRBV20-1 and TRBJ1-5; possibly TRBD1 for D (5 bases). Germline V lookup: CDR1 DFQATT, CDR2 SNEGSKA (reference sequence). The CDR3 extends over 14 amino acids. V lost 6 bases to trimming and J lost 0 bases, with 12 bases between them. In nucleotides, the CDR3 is TGCAGTGCCCGGCCGGGGGATAGCAATCAGCCCCAGCATTTT. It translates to CSARPGDSNQPQHF.

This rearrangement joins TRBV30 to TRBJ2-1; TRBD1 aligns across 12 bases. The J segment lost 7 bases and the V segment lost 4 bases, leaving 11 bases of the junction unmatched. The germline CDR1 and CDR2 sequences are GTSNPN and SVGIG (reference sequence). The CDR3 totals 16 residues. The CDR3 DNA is TGTGCCTGGATCAATTTTCCGGGACAGGGGGCGAATGAGCAGTTCTTC. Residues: CAWINFPGQGANEQFF.

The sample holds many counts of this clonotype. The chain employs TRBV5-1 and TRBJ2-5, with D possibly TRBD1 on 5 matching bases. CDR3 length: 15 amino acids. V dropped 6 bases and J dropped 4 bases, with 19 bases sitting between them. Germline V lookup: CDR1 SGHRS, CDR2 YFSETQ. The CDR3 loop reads CASTPGQGISETQYF. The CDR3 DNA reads TGCGCCAGCACCCCCGGCCAGGGAATTTCAGAGACCCAGTACTTC.